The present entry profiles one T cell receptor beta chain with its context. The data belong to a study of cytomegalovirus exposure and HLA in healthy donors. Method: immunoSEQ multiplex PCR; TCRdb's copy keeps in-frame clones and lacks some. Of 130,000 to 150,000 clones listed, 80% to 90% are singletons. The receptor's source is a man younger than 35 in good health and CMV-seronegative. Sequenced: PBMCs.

CDR3: CASGPVSGGSYEQYF. For the CDR3, the DNA is TGTGCTAGTGGCCCCGTGTCAGGGGGGTCCTACGAGCAGTACTTC. The J gene is TRBJ2-7, the V gene TRBV12-5, with D possibly being TRBD1 (7 bases). V was pared by 6 bases and J by 1 base, with 16 bases between. The CDR3 is 15 residues long. Germline V gene data show CDR1 as LGHNT and CDR2 as FRNRAP.